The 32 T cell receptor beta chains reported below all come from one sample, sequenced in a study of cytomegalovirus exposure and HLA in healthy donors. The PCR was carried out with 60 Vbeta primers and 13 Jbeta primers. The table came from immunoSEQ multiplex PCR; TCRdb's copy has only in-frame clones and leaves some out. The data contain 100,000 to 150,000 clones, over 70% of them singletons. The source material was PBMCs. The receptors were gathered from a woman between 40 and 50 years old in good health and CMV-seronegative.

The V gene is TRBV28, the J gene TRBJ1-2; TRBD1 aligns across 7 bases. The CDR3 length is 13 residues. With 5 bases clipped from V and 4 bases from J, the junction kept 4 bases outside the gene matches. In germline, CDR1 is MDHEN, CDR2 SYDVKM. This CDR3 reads CASSGGTAYGYTF. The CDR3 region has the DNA TGTGCCAGCAGTGGGGGGACAGCCTATGGCTACACCTTC.

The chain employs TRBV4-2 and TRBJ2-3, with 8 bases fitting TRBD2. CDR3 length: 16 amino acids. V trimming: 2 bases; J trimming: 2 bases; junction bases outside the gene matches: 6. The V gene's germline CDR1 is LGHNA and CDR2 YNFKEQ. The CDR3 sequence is CASSQIRGGFTDTQYF. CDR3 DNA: TGTGCCAGCAGCCAAATACGGGGGGGGTTCACAGATACGCAGTATTTT.

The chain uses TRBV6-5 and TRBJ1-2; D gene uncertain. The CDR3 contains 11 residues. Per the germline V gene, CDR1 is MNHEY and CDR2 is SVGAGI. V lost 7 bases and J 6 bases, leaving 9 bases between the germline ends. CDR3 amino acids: CASTPFHGYTF. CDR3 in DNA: TGTGCCAGCACCCCGTTTCATGGCTACACCTTC.

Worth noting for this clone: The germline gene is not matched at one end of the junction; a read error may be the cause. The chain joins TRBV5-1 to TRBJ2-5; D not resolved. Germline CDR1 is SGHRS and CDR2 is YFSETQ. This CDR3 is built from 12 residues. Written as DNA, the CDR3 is TGCGCCGGCAGCTTGGCCGGGGAGACCCAGTACTTC. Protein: CAGSLAGETQYF.

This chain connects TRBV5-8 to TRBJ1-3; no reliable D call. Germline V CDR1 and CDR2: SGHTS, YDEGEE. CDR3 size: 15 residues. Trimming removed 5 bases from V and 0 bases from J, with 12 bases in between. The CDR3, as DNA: TGTGCCAGCAGACTTGACACTTTCTCTGGAAACACCATATATTTT. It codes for CASRLDTFSGNTIYF. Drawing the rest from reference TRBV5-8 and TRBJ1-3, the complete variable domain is EAGVTQSPTHLIKTRGQQATLRCSPISGHTSVYWYQQALGLGLQFLLWYDEGEERNRGNFPPRFSGRQFPNYSSELNVNALELEDSALYLCASRLDTFSGNTIYFGEGSWLTVV.

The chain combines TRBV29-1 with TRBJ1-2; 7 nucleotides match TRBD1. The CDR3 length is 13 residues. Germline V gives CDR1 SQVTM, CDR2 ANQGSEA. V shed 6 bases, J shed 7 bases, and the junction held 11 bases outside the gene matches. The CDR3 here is CSVERGRAAGYTF. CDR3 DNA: TGCAGCGTCGAAAGGGGGCGGGCGGCTGGCTACACCTTC.

The CDR3 DNA is TGTGTCAGAAGCTTAGGCGGTAGCGGGAGCACCTACGAGCAGTACTTC. It yields the protein CVRSLGGSGSTYEQYF. V gene TRBV7-5 combines with J gene TRBJ2-7; the D call TRBD2 from the table was never checked on the DNA. TRBV7-5 is recorded as a pseudogene. The CDR3 has 16 residues.

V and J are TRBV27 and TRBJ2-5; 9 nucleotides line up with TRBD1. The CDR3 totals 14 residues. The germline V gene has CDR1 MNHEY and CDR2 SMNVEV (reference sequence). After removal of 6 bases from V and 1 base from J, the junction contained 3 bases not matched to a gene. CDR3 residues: CASRRTGVQETQYF. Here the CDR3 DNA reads TGTGCCAGCAGGAGGACAGGGGTCCAAGAGACCCAGTACTTC.

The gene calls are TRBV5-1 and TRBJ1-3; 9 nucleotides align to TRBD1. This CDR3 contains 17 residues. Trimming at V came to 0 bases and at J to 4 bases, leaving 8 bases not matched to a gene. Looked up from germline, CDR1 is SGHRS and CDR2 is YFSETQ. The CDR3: CASSLAGTGLRGNTIYF. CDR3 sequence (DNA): TGCGCCAGCAGCTTGGCCGGGACAGGGCTACGGGGAAACACCATATATTTT. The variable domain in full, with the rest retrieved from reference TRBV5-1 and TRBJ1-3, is KAGVTQTPRYLIKTRGQQVTLSCSPISGHRSVSWYQQTPGQGLQFLFEYFSETQRNKGNFPGRFSGRQFSNSRSEMNVSTLELGDSALYLCASSLAGTGLRGNTIYFGEGSWLTVV.

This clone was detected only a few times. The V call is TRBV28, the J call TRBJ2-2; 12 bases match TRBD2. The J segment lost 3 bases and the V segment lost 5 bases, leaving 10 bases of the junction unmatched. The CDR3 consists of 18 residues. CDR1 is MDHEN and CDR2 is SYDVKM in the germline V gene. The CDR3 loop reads CASSPPGTSGWDTGELFF. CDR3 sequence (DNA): TGTGCCAGCAGTCCCCCAGGGACTAGCGGGTGGGACACCGGGGAGCTGTTTTTT.

CDR3 amino acids: CASSLATVTDTQYF. CDR3 DNA sequence: TGCGCCAGCAGCTTGGCTACCGTCACAGATACGCAGTATTTT. J is TRBJ2-3 and V is TRBV5-1; D uncertain. CDR3 size: 14 residues. V shed 0 bases and J shed 2 bases, with 7 bases lying between them. Germline CDR1 SGHRS, CDR2 YFSETQ.

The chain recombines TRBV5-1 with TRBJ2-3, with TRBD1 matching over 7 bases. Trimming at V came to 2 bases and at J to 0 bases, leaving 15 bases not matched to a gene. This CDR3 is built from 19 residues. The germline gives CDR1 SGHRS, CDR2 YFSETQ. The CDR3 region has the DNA TGCGCCAGCAGCTTCAGAGGCAAACAGGGGTTGCCGAGCACAGATACGCAGTATTTT. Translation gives CASSFRGKQGLPSTDTQYF.

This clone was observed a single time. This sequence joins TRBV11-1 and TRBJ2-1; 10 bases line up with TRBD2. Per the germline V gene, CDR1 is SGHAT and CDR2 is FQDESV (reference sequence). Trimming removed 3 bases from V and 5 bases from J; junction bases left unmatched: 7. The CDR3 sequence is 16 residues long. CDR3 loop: CASSFGSGRLDNEQFF. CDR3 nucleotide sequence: TGTGCCAGCAGCTTTGGTAGCGGGAGGCTAGACAATGAGCAGTTCTTC.

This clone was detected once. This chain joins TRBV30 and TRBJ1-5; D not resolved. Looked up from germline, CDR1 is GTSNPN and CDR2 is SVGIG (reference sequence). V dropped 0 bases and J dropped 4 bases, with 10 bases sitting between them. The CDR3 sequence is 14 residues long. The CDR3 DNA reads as TGTGCCTGGAGTGTCCCGAACGGGAATCAGCCCCAGCATTTT. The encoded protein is CAWSVPNGNQPQHF.

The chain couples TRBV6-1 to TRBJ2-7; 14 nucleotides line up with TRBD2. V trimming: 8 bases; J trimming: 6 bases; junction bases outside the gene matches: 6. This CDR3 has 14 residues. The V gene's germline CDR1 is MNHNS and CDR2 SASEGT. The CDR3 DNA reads TGTGCCAGCGAAGGGGGACTAGCGGGAGCCGAGCAGTACTTC. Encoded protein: CASEGGLAGAEQYF.

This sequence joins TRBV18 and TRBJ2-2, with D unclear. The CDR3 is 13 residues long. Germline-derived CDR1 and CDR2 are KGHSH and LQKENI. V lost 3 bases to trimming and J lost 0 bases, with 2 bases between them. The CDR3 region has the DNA TGTGCCAGCTCACCCGCGAACACCGGGGAGCTGTTTTTT. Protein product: CASSPANTGELFF.

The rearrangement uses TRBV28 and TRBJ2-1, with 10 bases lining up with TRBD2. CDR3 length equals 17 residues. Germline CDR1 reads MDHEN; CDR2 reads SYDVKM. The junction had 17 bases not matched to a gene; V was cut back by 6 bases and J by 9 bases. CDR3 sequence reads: CASSPLSGGTGRGEQFF. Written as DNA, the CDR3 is TGTGCCAGCAGCCCCCTTAGCGGGGGGACGGGGAGGGGTGAGCAGTTCTTC.

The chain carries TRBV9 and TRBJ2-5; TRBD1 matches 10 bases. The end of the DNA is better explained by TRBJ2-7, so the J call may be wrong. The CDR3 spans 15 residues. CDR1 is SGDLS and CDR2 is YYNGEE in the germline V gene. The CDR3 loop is CASSVGDRGAYEQYF. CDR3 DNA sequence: TGTGCCAGCAGCGTAGGGGACAGGGGTGCCTACGAGCAGTACTTC.

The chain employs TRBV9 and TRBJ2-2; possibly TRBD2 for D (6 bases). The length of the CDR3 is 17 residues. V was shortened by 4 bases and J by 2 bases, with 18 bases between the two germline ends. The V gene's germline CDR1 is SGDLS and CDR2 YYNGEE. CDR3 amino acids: CASSRSGTQLNTGELFF. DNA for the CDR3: TGTGCCAGCAGCCGGTCCGGGACTCAACTAAACACCGGGGAGCTGTTTTTT.

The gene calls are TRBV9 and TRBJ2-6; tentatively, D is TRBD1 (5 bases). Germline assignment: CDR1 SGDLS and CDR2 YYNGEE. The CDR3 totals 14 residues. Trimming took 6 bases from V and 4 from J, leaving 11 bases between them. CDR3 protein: CASTVGAGANVLTF. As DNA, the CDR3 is TGTGCCAGCACGGTAGGGGCGGGGGCCAACGTCCTGACTTTC.

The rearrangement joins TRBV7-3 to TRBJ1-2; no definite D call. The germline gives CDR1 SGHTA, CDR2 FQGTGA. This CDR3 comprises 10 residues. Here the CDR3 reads CAGRTYGYTF. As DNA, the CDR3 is TGTGCGGGGAGAACTTATGGCTACACCTTC. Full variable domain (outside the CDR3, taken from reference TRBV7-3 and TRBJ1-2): GAGVSQTPSNKVTEKGKYVELRCDPISGHTALYWYRQSLGQGPEFLIYFQGTGAADDSGLPNDRFFAVRPEGSVSTLKIQRTERGDSAVYLCAGRTYGYTFGSGTRLTVV.

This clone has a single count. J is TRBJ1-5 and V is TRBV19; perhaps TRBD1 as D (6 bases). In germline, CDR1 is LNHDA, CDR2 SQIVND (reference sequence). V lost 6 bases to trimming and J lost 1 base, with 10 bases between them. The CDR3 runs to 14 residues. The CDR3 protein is CASRTTGSNQPQHF. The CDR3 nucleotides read TGTGCCAGTAGAACTACAGGGAGCAATCAGCCCCAGCATTTT. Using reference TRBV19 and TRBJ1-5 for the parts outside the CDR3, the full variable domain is DGGITQSPKYLFRKEGQNVTLSCEQNLNHDAMYWYRQDPGQGLRLIYYSQIVNDFQKGDIAEGYSVSREKKESFPLTVTSAQKNPTAFYLCASRTTGSNQPQHFGDGTRLSIL.

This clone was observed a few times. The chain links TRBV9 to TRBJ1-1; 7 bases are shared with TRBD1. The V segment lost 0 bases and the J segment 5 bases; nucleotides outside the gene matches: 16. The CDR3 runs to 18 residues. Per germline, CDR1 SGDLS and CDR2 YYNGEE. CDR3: CASSVGPLSEGAGTEAFF. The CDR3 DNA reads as TGTGCCAGCAGCGTAGGGCCCTTAAGTGAGGGGGCGGGGACTGAAGCTTTCTTT.

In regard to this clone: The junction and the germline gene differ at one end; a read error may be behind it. CDR3 loop: CASSYPPGLAETYERYF. The CDR3 nucleotides are TGTGCCAGCAGCTACCCACCTGGACTAGCGGAAACCTACGAGCGGTACTTC. This chain uses TRBV7-8 with TRBJ2-7, with 10 bases matching TRBD2. Germline V gene lookup returns CDR1 SGHVS and CDR2 FQNEAQ. The CDR3 sequence is 17 residues long.

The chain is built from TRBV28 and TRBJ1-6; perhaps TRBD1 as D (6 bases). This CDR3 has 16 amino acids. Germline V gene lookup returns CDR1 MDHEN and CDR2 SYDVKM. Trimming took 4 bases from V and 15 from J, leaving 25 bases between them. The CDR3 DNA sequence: TGTGCCAGCAGTTCGGAGGGAGGGGGGGCACATTCAGTCCTCCACTTT. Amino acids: CASSSEGGGAHSVLHF.

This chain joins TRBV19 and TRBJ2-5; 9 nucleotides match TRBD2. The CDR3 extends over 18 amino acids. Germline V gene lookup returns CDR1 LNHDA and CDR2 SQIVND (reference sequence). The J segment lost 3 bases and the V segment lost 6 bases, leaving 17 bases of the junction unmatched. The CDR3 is CASRAVRSGRKLEETQYF. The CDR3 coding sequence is TGTGCCAGTAGGGCAGTCAGGAGCGGGAGGAAGTTAGAAGAGACCCAGTACTTC.

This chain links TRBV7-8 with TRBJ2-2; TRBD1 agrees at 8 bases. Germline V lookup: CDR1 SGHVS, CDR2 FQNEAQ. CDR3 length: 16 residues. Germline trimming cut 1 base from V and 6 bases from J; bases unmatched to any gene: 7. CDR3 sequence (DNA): TGTGCCAGCAGCTTAGAGGGACAGGTTATTCCCGGGGAGCTGTTTTTT. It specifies CASSLEGQVIPGELFF. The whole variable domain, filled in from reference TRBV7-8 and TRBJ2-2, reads GAGVSQSPRYKVAKRGQDVALRCDPISGHVSLFWYQQALGQGPEFLTYFQNEAQLDKSGLPSDRFFAERPEGSVSTLKIQRTQQEDSAVYLCASSLEGQVIPGELFFGEGSRLTVL.

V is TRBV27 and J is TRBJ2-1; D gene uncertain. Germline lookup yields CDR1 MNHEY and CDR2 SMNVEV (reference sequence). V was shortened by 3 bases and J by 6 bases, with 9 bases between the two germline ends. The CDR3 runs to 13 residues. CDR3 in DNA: TGTGCCAGCAGTTTGTCTAGTAGCAATGAGCAGTTCTTC. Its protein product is CASSLSSSNEQFF.

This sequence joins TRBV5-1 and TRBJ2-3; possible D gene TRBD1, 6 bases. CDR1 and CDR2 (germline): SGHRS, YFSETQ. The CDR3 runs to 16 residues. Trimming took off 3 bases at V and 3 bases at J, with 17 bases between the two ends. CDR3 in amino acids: CASSSLPGHETDTQYF. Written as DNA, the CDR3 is TGCGCCAGCAGCTCCCTACCGGGACACGAAACAGATACGCAGTATTTT. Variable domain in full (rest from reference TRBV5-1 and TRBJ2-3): KAGVTQTPRYLIKTRGQQVTLSCSPISGHRSVSWYQQTPGQGLQFLFEYFSETQRNKGNFPGRFSGRQFSNSRSEMNVSTLELGDSALYLCASSSLPGHETDTQYFGPGTRLTVL.

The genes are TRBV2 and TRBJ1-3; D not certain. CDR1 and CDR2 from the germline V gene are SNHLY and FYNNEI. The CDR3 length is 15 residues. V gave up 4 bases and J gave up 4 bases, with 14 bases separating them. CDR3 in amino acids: CASSGATVSGNTIYF. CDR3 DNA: TGTGCCAGCAGTGGAGCCACGGTCTCAGGAAACACCATATATTTT.

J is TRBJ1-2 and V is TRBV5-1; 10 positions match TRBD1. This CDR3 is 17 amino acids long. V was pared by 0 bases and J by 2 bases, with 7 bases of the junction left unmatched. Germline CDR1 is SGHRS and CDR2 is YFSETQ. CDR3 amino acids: CASSLAEGDRGNYGYTF. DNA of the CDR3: TGCGCCAGCAGCTTGGCCGAGGGGGACAGGGGAAACTATGGCTACACCTTC.

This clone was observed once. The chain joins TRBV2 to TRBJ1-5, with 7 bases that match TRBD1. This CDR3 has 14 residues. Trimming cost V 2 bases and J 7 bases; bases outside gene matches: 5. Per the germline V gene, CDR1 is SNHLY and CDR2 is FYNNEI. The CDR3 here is CASSERGREQPQHF. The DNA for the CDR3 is TGTGCCAGCAGTGAAAGGGGGCGGGAACAGCCCCAGCATTTT.